This entry is about one T cell receptor beta chain. This receptor's antigen is unknown. No base-level quality is on record; no much larger clone is a single base apart. Ends trimmed: V by 7 bases, J by 4 bases; bases unmatched to a gene: 12. Reading the germline V gene gives CDR1 LGHNA and CDR2 YNFKEQ. From the cysteine through the phenylalanine, the CDR3 covers 16 amino acids. The entry retains the CDR3 DNA only, 48 bases that are in frame from base 1. Unstimulated CD4+ memory cells were also sequenced in three donor pairs, together with CD4+ naive, CD8+ TEMRA, CD8+ naive and CD8+ effector memory subsets. Sorted unstimulated T cells and proliferating T cells recovered from mixed lymphocyte reactions underwent TCRbeta CDR3 sequencing. Fresh whole blood from ten to eleven HLA-typed healthy donors served as the source for isolating PBMCs. The record originates from a study of siplizumab effects on memory and regulatory T cells (dated by TCRdb to the late 2010s). Describing the broader study: The study examined how the anti-CD2 antibody siplizumab affects alloreactive T-cell subsets in allogeneic mixed lymphocyte reactions built from human PBMCs.

The receptor library was made with the immunoSEQ multiplex PCR assay. Each sample had 10^5 or so TCR templates assayed by the deep sequencing platform. Genomic DNA extracted from sorted T cells was used for TCRbeta CDR3 sequencing. As for how the authors treated the data: Clonal analysis of TCRbeta CDR3 data was done in the R programming language. Unstimulated samples were compared with post-reaction CFSE-low samples to define alloreactive CD4+ and CD8+ clones. Regulatory or non-regulatory origin of alloreactive CD4+ clones was assigned by matching sequences to the sorted unstimulated Treg and non-Treg repertoires. Entries here come from immuneACCESS through TCRdb and include only in-frame sequences with V and J called. Some clones fail to appear in such tables; in the studies checked, an unresolved V gene covers under half of the shortfall, and the cause of the remainder is unknown. V and J calls and clone size are given by that table; D and trimming were obtained from the DNA. The sample includes 45,000 to 60,000 clones, with roughly 84% observed a single time. Approximately 0.3% of the sample goes to the ten largest clones.

Points the paper makes about the study in general: The cumulative frequency of alloreactive sequences traceable to unstimulated CD4+ memory T cells was significantly reduced by siplizumab. Among mappable alloreactive CD4+ clones, the Treg-derived fraction averaged approximately 66% with siplizumab versus around 29% in control reactions. Unstimulated naive T cells appeared to be more diverse than memory T cells, and naive cells seemed to make a substantial contribution to the alloresponse. Whether proliferating Tregs from siplizumab cultures actually had suppressive function was not functionally confirmed. Because sequences below about 10^-5 frequency were poorly captured, only a minor fraction of alloreactive clones could be mapped to unstimulated subsets. About 80-96% of proliferating CD4+ or CD8+ clones could not be given a naive or memory phenotype.

The sequencing sample was made of naive CD8+ T cells sorted from blood. The cell subset or site label for this specimen denotes: unstimulated naive T cells. The chain is made from TRBV4-2 and TRBJ2-2, and TRBD2 aligns with 7 junction nucleotides. The TCR sequence derives from a human donor in good health. The CDR3 region has the sequence CASTSPSGGITGELFF. The nucleotides are TGTGCCAGCACCTCTCCTAGCGGAGGAATCACCGGGGAGCTGTTTTTT.